This T cell receptor (beta chain) was sequenced during a study of T cells in narcolepsy. CDR3 length: 12 residues. Trimming removed 2 bases from V and 5 bases from J, with 10 bases in between. Germline loops: CDR1 GTSNPN, CDR2 SVGIG (reference sequence). To note about this clone: Its antigen is unknown.

Notes on the study in general: Autoreactive HCRT-specific and TRIB2-specific clonotypes were marked in same-patient CSF-versus-blood CD4+ comparisons. Healthy controls reportedly lacked the autoreactive clonotypes serially found in patients' blood. Some memory CD4+ repertoires had no autoreactive clone sequences.

The protocol was immunoSEQ multiplex PCR, while the TCRdb copy is restricted to in-frame clones and leaves out a portion. This table has under 20,000 clones, around 84% appearing once. The sample was memory (CD45RA-) CD4+ T cells from blood. The chain carries TRBV30 and TRBJ2-7; D possibly corresponds to TRBD1 (5 bases). This clonotype originated in a human donor in good health. The CDR3 DNA follows: TGTGCCTGGAGTTCCAAGGGGCACGAGCAGTACTTC. Residues: CAWSSKGHEQYF. The entire variable domain, with the rest obtained from reference TRBV30 and TRBJ2-7, is as follows: SQTIHQWPATLVQPVGSPLSLECTVEGTSNPNLYWYRQAAGRGLQLLFYSVGIGQISSEVPQNLSASRPQDRQFILSSKKLLLSDSGFYLCAWSSKGHEQYFGPGTRLTVT.